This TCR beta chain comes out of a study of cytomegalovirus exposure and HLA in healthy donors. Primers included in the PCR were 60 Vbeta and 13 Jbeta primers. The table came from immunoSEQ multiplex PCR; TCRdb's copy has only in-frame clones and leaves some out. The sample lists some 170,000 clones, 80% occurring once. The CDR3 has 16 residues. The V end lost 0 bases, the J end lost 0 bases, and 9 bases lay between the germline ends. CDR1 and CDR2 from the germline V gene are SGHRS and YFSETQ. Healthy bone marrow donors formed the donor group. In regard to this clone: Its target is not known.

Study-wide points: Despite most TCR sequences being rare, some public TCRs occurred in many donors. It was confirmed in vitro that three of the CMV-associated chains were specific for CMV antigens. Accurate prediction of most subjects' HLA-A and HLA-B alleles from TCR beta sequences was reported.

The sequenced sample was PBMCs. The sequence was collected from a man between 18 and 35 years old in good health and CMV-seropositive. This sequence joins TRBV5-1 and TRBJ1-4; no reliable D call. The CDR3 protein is CASSLGTWATNEKLFF. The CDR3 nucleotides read TGCGCCAGCAGCTTGGGGACTTGGGCAACTAATGAAAAACTGTTTTTT.